The entry below describes one T cell receptor (beta chain). Using immunoSEQ multiplex PCR, the repertoire was profiled, and TCRdb retains in-frame clones only, with some absent. The sample includes 50,000 to 80,000 clones, more than 85% of them seen just once. This sample was included in a study of T cell changes during pregnancy in multiple sclerosis. CDR1 is SEHNR and CDR2 is FQNEAQ in the germline V gene (reference sequence). The CDR3 totals 15 residues. Trimming cost V 2 bases and J 2 bases, with 12 bases left between them. The V and J genes are TRBV7-9 and TRBJ1-2; TRBD1 is a possible D gene (5 bases). Sequencing was performed on CD8+ T cells from peripheral blood mononuclear cells, taken before pregnancy. The sequence derives from a female donor with multiple sclerosis, enrolled in a pregnancy study. The CDR3 sequence is CASSLTEGENYGYTF. CDR3 sequence (DNA): TGTGCCAGCAGCTTAACTGAAGGGGAAAACTATGGCTACACCTTC. The whole variable domain, filled in from reference TRBV7-9 and TRBJ1-2, reads DTGVSQNPRHKITKRGQNVTFRCDPISEHNRLYWYRQTLGQGPEFLTYFQNEAQLEKSRLLSDRFSAERPKGSFSTLEIQRTEQGDSAMYLCASSLTEGENYGYTFGSGTRLTVV.